Listed below are T cell receptor beta chains from one sample, sequenced in a study of identical twins. TCRdb processed the 5' RACE reads anew with MiXCR; each CDR3 protein has one entry. The data contain 460,000 or so distinct CDR3 sequences, 13% to 15% of them singletons. In addition, the sample was reused for a study of yellow fever vaccine responses in identical twins.

Sequenced sample: CD4+ T cells sorted from blood. The receptors derive from a woman under 30 in good health. Both conserved end residues are part of each CDR3. The order of the fields is clone size, V gene, CDR3 protein. Rows give clone size only sometimes, using once, few, many, or a class for an expanded clone.

size: .; V: TRBV3-1; CDR3: CATSKYGTGVNYEQYF
size: .; V: TRBV2; CDR3: CASHGGFRDTQYF
size: .; V: TRBV12-3/TRBV12-4; CDR3: CASSPLVGSSYNEQFF
size: .; V: TRBV28; CDR3: CAGGGTGNSPLHF
size: .; V: TRBV6-1; CDR3: CASSALPGGRETQYF
size: .; V: TRBV9; CDR3: CASSLDPGFSGNTIYF
size: many; V: TRBV7-9; CDR3: CASSLAQETQYF
size: .; V: TRBV29-1; CDR3: CSVVGSSGGPKSSTDTQYF
size: .; V: TRBV25-1; CDR3: CASSEASPGGGELFF
size: .; V: TRBV7-2; CDR3: CASGTSSRARGTGELFF
size: .; V: TRBV5-1; CDR3: CASSGHNEQFF
size: many; V: TRBV29-1; CDR3: CSVTAGGINEQFF